Below, 18 T cell receptor beta chains from the same sample are listed, as sequenced in a study of blood T cell repertoires in COVID-19. TCRdb's copy holds only in-frame clones and misses some; the assay was immunoSEQ multiplex PCR. The sample has 110,000 or so clones, approximately 82% seen once. The specimen sequenced was peripheral blood. The receptors originated from a woman aged 55-70 years with acute or convalescent COVID-19.

The chain recombines TRBV27 with TRBJ1-5, with TRBD1 matching 7 bases. The junction had 6 bases not matched to a gene; V was cut back by 5 bases and J by 2 bases. Germline V gene sequence: CDR1 MNHEY, CDR2 SMNVEV (reference sequence). The CDR3 length is 15 residues. For the CDR3, the DNA is TGTGCCAGCAGTCCCGACAGGGATGGCAATCAGCCCCAGCATTTT. As protein: CASSPDRDGNQPQHF.

This clone occurred once. The chain links TRBV15 to TRBJ1-5; possible D gene TRBD1, 6 bases. Germline lookup yields CDR1 LNHNV and CDR2 YYDKDF (reference sequence). The CDR3 extends over 14 amino acids. V was trimmed by 5 bases and J by 6 bases, leaving 14 bases between them. The CDR3 loop reads CATSPTGLSQPQHF. In nucleotides, the CDR3 is TGTGCCACCAGCCCGACAGGTCTAAGTCAGCCCCAGCATTTT.

This chain connects TRBV18 to TRBJ1-3; D remains unclear. The germline V and J ends were trimmed by 3 bases and 0 bases, with 12 bases remaining between them. The CDR3 has 16 amino acids. Germline V lookup: CDR1 KGHSH, CDR2 LQKENI. Here the CDR3 reads CASSPSQASSGNTIYF. CDR3 in DNA: TGTGCCAGCTCACCGTCTCAGGCGAGCTCTGGAAACACCATATATTTT.

This chain connects TRBV11-2 to TRBJ2-7; D gene uncertain. V lost 4 bases and J 6 bases, leaving 7 bases between the germline ends. This CDR3 comprises 11 residues. The germline V gene has CDR1 SGHAT and CDR2 FQNNGV. The CDR3 DNA is TGTGCCAGCAGCTCCCGTCGCGAGCAGTACTTC. Translated: CASSSRREQYF.

The chain carries TRBV5-1 and TRBJ2-2; D uncertain. Germline CDR1 and CDR2: SGHRS and YFSETQ. V was shortened by 4 bases and J by 0 bases, with 7 bases between the two germline ends. The CDR3 covers 14 residues. In DNA, the CDR3 is TGCGCCAGCAGCACATATACGAACACCGGGGAGCTGTTTTTT. Encoded protein: CASSTYTNTGELFF.

The genes are TRBV2 and TRBJ1-5, with D uncertain. Germline values: CDR1 SNHLY, CDR2 FYNNEI. Trimming left V 8 bases short and J 3 bases short, with 8 bases between. This CDR3 region has 12 residues. CDR3 sequence reads: CASRRDNQPQHF. The CDR3 nucleotides read TGTGCCAGCCGGAGAGACAATCAGCCCCAGCATTTT.

By sample fraction, this clone is medium-sized. The chain has TRBV19 and TRBJ2-7, with 8 bases fitting TRBD2. With 3 bases clipped from V and 7 bases from J, the junction kept 5 bases outside the gene matches. Per the germline V gene, CDR1 is LNHDA and CDR2 is SQIVND (reference sequence). This CDR3 has 13 amino acids. The DNA for the CDR3 is TGTGCCAGTAGTATCGGGACTAGTAAGGAGCAGTACTTC. As protein: CASSIGTSKEQYF.

The gene calls are TRBV10-1 and TRBJ1-1; 10 nucleotides align to TRBD1. V was pared by 9 bases and J by 6 bases, with 4 bases of the junction left unmatched. This CDR3 is built from 12 residues. Germline V gives CDR1 WNHNN, CDR2 SYGVQD (reference sequence). The CDR3 nucleotides are TGCGCCAGAAAGACAGGGGGCCCTGAAGCTTTCTTT. Amino acids: CARKTGGPEAFF.

This chain links TRBV18 with TRBJ2-3, with 7 positions matching TRBD1. CDR3 length equals 13 residues. Per the germline V gene, CDR1 is KGHSH and CDR2 is LQKENI. Trimming removed 4 bases from V and 6 bases from J; junction bases left unmatched: 4. The CDR3 region has the DNA TGTGCCAGCTCACTCCTACAGGGGGATACGCAGTATTTT. Protein product: CASSLLQGDTQYF.

The chain carries TRBV9 and TRBJ1-1, with D possibly being TRBD1 (6 bases). The CDR3 consists of 14 residues. Germline V gene lookup returns CDR1 SGDLS and CDR2 YYNGEE. With 4 bases removed from V and 1 base from J, the gap between germline ends came to 11 bases. The DNA for the CDR3 is TGTGCCAGCAGCAAAGGGGGGGCGAACACTGAAGCTTTCTTT. Amino acid sequence: CASSKGGANTEAFF.

The chain couples TRBV11-2 to TRBJ1-3; the D is unclear. Germline CDR1 SGHAT, CDR2 FQNNGV. The CDR3 contains 16 residues. The germline V and J ends were trimmed by 1 base and 2 bases, with 12 bases remaining between them. The CDR3 sequence: CASSLAHTLTGNTIYF. For the CDR3, the DNA is TGTGCCAGCAGCTTAGCCCATACTCTAACTGGAAACACCATATATTTT.

In this sample, this clone turned up once. This sequence joins TRBV7-6 and TRBJ2-7, with a tentative D call TRBD1 (6 bases). Germline V lookup: CDR1 SGHVS, CDR2 FNYEAQ. With 2 bases removed from V and 3 bases from J, the gap between germline ends came to 14 bases. The CDR3 totals 15 residues. The CDR3 sequence is CASSLLRGTNYEQYF. The CDR3 DNA reads as TGTGCCAGCAGCTTATTACGAGGGACAAACTACGAGCAGTACTTC.

CDR3 residues: CASSFGGSGNTIYF. The CDR3 DNA reads TGTGCCAGCAGCTTCGGGGGTTCTGGAAACACCATATATTTT. The J gene is TRBJ1-3, the V gene TRBV11-2; weak D call: TRBD1 (5 bases). V was cut by 3 bases and J by 1 base, with 7 bases left in between. From germline, CDR1 is SGHAT and CDR2 FQNNGV. This CDR3 is 14 amino acids long.

The rearrangement joins TRBV30 to TRBJ1-6; maybe TRBD1 (5 bases). Between the trimmed V and J ends, which lost 5 bases and 11 bases, there was a span of 16 bases. This CDR3 has 13 amino acids. CDR1 GTSNPN and CDR2 SVGIG come from the germline V gene (reference sequence). The CDR3 protein is CAWSHTGLPPLHF. The CDR3 DNA reads TGTGCCTGGTCCCACACAGGTTTGCCACCCCTCCACTTT.

The chain is built from TRBV7-8 and TRBJ2-7; TRBD2 might be the D (7 bases). The CDR3 has 15 residues. V shed 3 bases and J shed 4 bases, with 16 bases lying between them. The germline CDR1 and CDR2 sequences are SGHVS and FQNEAQ. This CDR3 reads CASSLEGGGLYEQYF. The CDR3 bases are TGTGCCAGCAGCTTGGAGGGAGGGGGGTTGTACGAGCAGTACTTC.

V and J are TRBV3-1 (or the pseudogene TRBV3-2) and TRBJ2-1; a weak D match, TRBD2 (6 bases). The CDR3 loop spans 13 amino acids. V gave up 8 bases and J gave up 3 bases, with 11 bases separating them. From germline, CDR1 is LGHDT and CDR2 YNNKEL (reference sequence). Here the CDR3 reads CASSSGHYNEQFF. In nucleotides, the CDR3 is TGTGCCAGCTCCAGCGGGCACTACAATGAGCAGTTCTTC.

This rearrangement joins TRBV18 to TRBJ1-5, with a weak D call TRBD1 (5 bases). The CDR3 loop spans 14 amino acids. V gave up 2 bases and J gave up 5 bases, with 10 bases separating them. Per germline, CDR1 KGHSH and CDR2 LQKENI. Here the CDR3 DNA reads TGTGCCAGCTCACCATTCGGGGGAGATCAGCCCCAGCATTTT. The encoded protein is CASSPFGGDQPQHF.

The chain carries TRBV5-1 and TRBJ2-3, with 14 bases lining up with TRBD2. The CDR3 is 19 amino acids. CDR1 is SGHRS, CDR2 YFSETQ, per germline. The V gene end was trimmed by 0 bases and the J gene end by 3 bases; junction bases not matched to a gene: 9. As DNA, the CDR3 is TGCGCCAGCAGCTTGGAGGGAGGGACTAGCGGGAGCAGAACAGATACGCAGTATTTT. The encoded protein is CASSLEGGTSGSRTDTQYF.